The 11 T cell receptor beta chains below all came from one sample that was sequenced in a study of graft-versus-host responses after intestinal transplantation. TCRdb's copy holds only in-frame clones and misses some; the assay was immunoSEQ multiplex PCR. This sample has around 99,000 clones; 87% occur once, and the top ten carry 0.71%. Their target antigens are unknown. The sample consisted of unstimulated CD4+ T cells sorted from spleen or lymph node cells, taken before transplant. These receptor sequences come from a human donor who was the organ donor for an intestinal transplant.

J is TRBJ1-2 and V is TRBV5-1; 7 bases align to TRBD1. The CDR3 sequence is 15 residues long. V shed 4 bases, J shed 3 bases, and the junction held 9 bases outside the gene matches. Looked up from germline, CDR1 is SGHRS and CDR2 is YFSETQ. For the CDR3, the DNA is TGCGCCAGCAGCCTCACCTTTACAGGGGACTATGGCTACACCTTC. Protein sequence: CASSLTFTGDYGYTF.

This chain connects TRBV18 to TRBJ2-7, with 7 bases lining up with TRBD1. Trimming removed 3 bases from V and 4 bases from J; junction bases left unmatched: 9. This CDR3 is 15 amino acids long. From germline, CDR1 is KGHSH and CDR2 LQKENI. The CDR3 region is CASSPTRQGTYEQYF. In nucleotides, the CDR3 is TGTGCCAGCTCACCTACTCGACAGGGAACGTACGAGCAGTACTTC.

V usage is TRBV4-1 and J usage is TRBJ1-3; no firm D call. The V end lost 2 bases, the J end lost 2 bases, and 10 bases lay between the germline ends. The V gene's germline CDR1 is MGHRA and CDR2 YSYEKL. The CDR3 has 15 amino acids. The CDR3 nucleotides are TGCGCCAGCAGCCAAATCGTCGGGACTGGAAACACCATATATTTT. Its protein product is CASSQIVGTGNTIYF.

The chain combines TRBV2 with TRBJ1-5; D is uncertain. Looked up from germline, CDR1 is SNHLY and CDR2 is FYNNEI. There are 14 residues in the CDR3. The germline V and J ends were trimmed by 6 bases and 0 bases, with 9 bases remaining between them. CDR3 residues: CASSNNLSNQPQHF. The DNA of the CDR3 is TGTGCCAGCAGCAACAATCTTAGCAATCAGCCCCAGCATTTT.

The chain combines TRBV6-5 with TRBJ1-4, with D perhaps matching TRBD1 (6 bases). Germline loops: CDR1 MNHEY, CDR2 SVGAGI. Trimming took 6 bases from V and 1 from J, leaving 12 bases between them. The CDR3 loop spans 15 amino acids. CDR3 in amino acids: CASRTDRITNEKLFF. The CDR3 nucleotides read TGTGCCAGCAGAACCGACAGGATAACTAATGAAAAACTGTTTTTT.

V usage is TRBV10-3 and J usage is TRBJ1-2, with TRBD1 identical over 9 bases. V shed 8 bases, J shed 2 bases, and the junction held 3 bases outside the gene matches. Germline CDR1 is ENHRY and CDR2 is SYGVKD. This CDR3 has 13 residues. DNA of the CDR3: TGTGCCATCCGACAGGGGGGAAACTATGGCTACACCTTC. It yields the protein CAIRQGGNYGYTF.

The rearrangement joins TRBV19 to TRBJ1-5; a possible D gene is TRBD1 (5 bases). Deletions cut 3 bases from V and 8 bases from J, with 20 bases between. Looked up from germline, CDR1 is LNHDA and CDR2 is SQIVND (reference sequence). The CDR3 length is 16 residues. Written as DNA, the CDR3 is TGTGCCAGTAGTATTCGCCTGGGGAACTTAGGGGAGCCCCAGCATTTT. Encoded protein: CASSIRLGNLGEPQHF.

The gene calls are TRBV11-3 and TRBJ2-7, with TRBD2 identical over 12 bases. This CDR3 has 16 residues. The V and J ends lost 5 bases and 3 bases, in that order; junction bases with no gene match: 8. Germline CDR1 is SGHNT and CDR2 is YENEEA. This CDR3 reads CASSPPGGLAGYEQYF. The CDR3, as DNA: TGTGCCAGCAGCCCCCCGGGGGGACTAGCGGGCTACGAGCAGTACTTC.

The rearrangement links TRBV6-6 to TRBJ1-3; D gene unclear. Germline V gene lookup returns CDR1 MNHNY and CDR2 SVGAGI (reference sequence). The CDR3 loop spans 14 amino acids. V lost 0 bases, J lost 2 bases, and 5 bases lay in between. CDR3 in DNA: TGTGCCAGCAGTTACTCGAACACTGGAAACACCATATATTTT. It is translated as CASSYSNTGNTIYF.

The V call is TRBV4-1, the J call TRBJ2-2; the match to TRBD2 covers 15 bases. V was pared by 4 bases and J by 0 bases, with 3 bases of the junction left unmatched. CDR3 length: 18 residues. The V gene's germline CDR1 is MGHRA and CDR2 YSYEKL. The CDR3 spells CASSPRTSGGANTGELFF. In DNA, the CDR3 is TGCGCCAGCAGCCCGAGGACTAGCGGGGGGGCGAACACCGGGGAGCTGTTTTTT.

Only one count was recorded for this clone. V is TRBV11-2 and J is TRBJ2-7, with TRBD2 matching 8 bases. The J segment lost 8 bases and the V segment lost 4 bases, leaving 4 bases of the junction unmatched. From germline, CDR1 is SGHAT and CDR2 FQNNGV. The CDR3 extends over 12 amino acids. CDR3 sequence: CASSSNSGKQYF. DNA for the CDR3: TGTGCCAGCAGCTCCAATAGCGGGAAGCAGTACTTC.